Listed here is a single TCR beta chain. Its antigen is still unknown. CDR1 is SGHVS, CDR2 FQNEAQ, per germline. V was pared by 5 bases and J by 4 bases, with 14 bases between. The CDR3 is 14 amino acids. The sample is drawn from a study of T cells in narcolepsy. Study-level background: Healthy controls were enrolled alongside patients with narcolepsy type 1 or type 2. General study points: Autoreactive HCRT-specific and TRIB2-specific clonotypes were marked in same-patient CSF-versus-blood CD4+ comparisons. Autoreactive clonotypes reportedly recurred in blood of same and different patients, not controls. Some memory CD4+ repertoires had no autoreactive clone sequences.

TCRdb keeps only in-frame clones here, not all; method: immunoSEQ multiplex PCR. Of around 30,000 clones listed, 75% to 90% are singletons. The specimen sequenced was CD45RA- memory CD4+ T cells from PBMCs. The receptor's source is a human donor with narcolepsy. V and J are TRBV7-8 and TRBJ1-1; D is uncertain. This CDR3 is CASSKFSGGTEAFF. CDR3 DNA: TGTGCCAGCAGCAAGTTCAGCGGTGGCACTGAAGCTTTCTTT.